Listed below are T cell receptor beta chains from one sample, sequenced in a study of shared clonotypes between healthy human individuals. Clones were read by immunoSEQ multiplex PCR, and TCRdb kept only the in-frame ones, dropping some. The data contain some 2,500,000 clones, 80% to 95% of them singletons. Sequencing was performed on naive CD4+ T cells from PBMCs. These receptors originate from a man aged 18 to 30 in good health. Some clones in this sample may be carry-over from other donors' samples. The CDR3 runs from the conserved cysteine through the conserved F or W. A D gene is named only where the DNA matches it firmly. Some rows mark clone size as missing; the rest say once, few, many or name a class of expanded clone.

V: TRBV6-1
J: TRBJ2-1
size: NA
D: NA
CDR3: CASRGLGGLNEQFF
DNA: TGTGCCAGCAGAGGACTAGGGGGGTTGAATGAGCAGTTCTTC

V: TRBV10-1
J: TRBJ1-1
size: NA
D: NA
CDR3: CASSESFYTEAFF
DNA: TGCGCCAGCAGTGAGTCTTTTTACACTGAAGCTTTCTTT

V: TRBV2
J: TRBJ2-7
size: NA
D: NA
CDR3: CASSEQGLLYEQYF
DNA: TGTGCCAGCAGTGAGCAGGGGCTTCTCTACGAGCAGTACTTC

V: TRBV2
J: TRBJ2-1
size: NA
D: NA
CDR3: CASRGDGDNEQFF
DNA: TGTGCCAGCAGGGGGGACGGTGACAATGAGCAGTTCTTC

V: TRBV18
J: TRBJ2-2
size: NA
D: TRBD1
CDR3: CASSPGQGLGNTGELFF
DNA: TGTGCCAGCTCACCGGGACAGGGTTTGGGGAACACCGGGGAGCTGTTTTTT

V: TRBV2
J: TRBJ2-7
size: NA
D: TRBD1
CDR3: CASGLGQGTYEQYF
DNA: TGTGCCAGCGGCTTAGGACAGGGCACGTACGAGCAGTACTTC

V: TRBV10-1
J: TRBJ2-3
size: NA
D: NA
CDR3: CASGVADTQYF
DNA: TGCGCCAGCGGCGTGGCAGATACGCAGTATTTT

V: TRBV15
J: TRBJ2-1
size: NA
D: NA
CDR3: CATSRAPIVSYNEQFF
DNA: TGTGCCACCAGCAGAGCACCGATAGTCTCCTACAATGAGCAGTTCTTC

V: TRBV30
J: TRBJ2-1
size: once
D: TRBD2
CDR3: CAWSAMPGLVVIYEQFF
DNA: TGTGCCTGGAGTGCGATGCCGGGACTAGTGGTGATTTATGAGCAGTTCTTC

V: TRBV28
J: TRBJ2-2
size: once
D: NA
CDR3: CASSLLDTGELFF
DNA: TGTGCCAGCAGTTTATTGGACACCGGGGAGCTGTTTTTT

V: TRBV7-2
J: TRBJ1-6
size: NA
D: TRBD1
CDR3: CASTRGQNNSPLHF
DNA: TGTGCCAGCACCCGGGGACAGAATAATTCACCCCTCCACTTT

V: TRBV7-4
J: TRBJ2-1
size: NA
D: NA
CDR3: CASSPVGALSSYNEQFF
DNA: TGTGCCAGCAGCCCCGTGGGGGCCCTAAGCTCCTACAATGAGCAGTTCTTC

V: TRBV15
J: TRBJ1-2
size: NA
D: NA
CDR3: CATSRTPWGQDYGYTF
DNA: TGTGCCACCAGCAGGACCCCGTGGGGGCAGGACTATGGCTACACCTTC

V: TRBV19
J: TRBJ1-1
size: NA
D: NA
CDR3: CASRPQGLGTEAFF
DNA: TGTGCCAGTAGACCTCAGGGGTTAGGCACTGAAGCTTTCTTT

V: TRBV7-3
J: TRBJ1-1
size: NA
D: NA
CDR3: CASSYSLNTEAFF
DNA: TGTGCCAGCAGCTACTCACTGAACACTGAAGCTTTCTTT